The rows below give T cell receptor beta chains drawn from one sample of a study of cytomegalovirus exposure and HLA in healthy donors. The table came from immunoSEQ multiplex PCR; TCRdb's copy has only in-frame clones and leaves some out. Of under 300,000 clones in the sample, roughly 85% are singletons; the top ten hold 1%. The source material was PBMCs. The origin of the receptors is a woman aged 18-29 years in good health and CMV-seronegative. Each CDR3 is given with its conserved first and last residue. The D gene is left open where the match is weak. Clone size appears in some rows only: once, few, many, or a class for an expanded clone.

D gene	CDR3 length	clone size	J gene	V gene	CDR3 DNA	CDR3 protein
-	13	few	TRBJ1-1	TRBV11-3	TGTGCCAGCAGCTTTAGGACAGACACTGAAGCTTTCTTT	CASSFRTDTEAFF
-	13	-	TRBJ1-2	TRBV30	TGTGCCTGGGTACAGGAAACTAACTATGGCTACACCTTC	CAWVQETNYGYTF
-	14	-	TRBJ2-2	TRBV9	TGTGCCAGCAAAGGAGGAATCAACACCGGGGAGCTGTTTTTT	CASKGGINTGELFF
-	15	-	TRBJ2-6	TRBV2	TGTGCCAGCAGTATACAGCCTATTGGGGCCAACGTCCTGACTTTC	CASSIQPIGANVLTF
-	16	-	TRBJ1-5	TRBV9	TGTGCCAGCAGCGAGGGCCCGGGAGGGGGCAATCAGCCCCAGCATTTT	CASSEGPGGGNQPQHF
-	16	once	TRBJ1-2	TRBV4-3	TGCGCCAGCAGCCAAGATCGAGGGCCTCCTAACTATGGCTACACCTTC	CASSQDRGPPNYGYTF
-	12	-	TRBJ1-2	TRBV4-2	TGTGCCAGCAGCCAAGGGAGGGCTGGCTACACCTTC	CASSQGRAGYTF
-	15	-	TRBJ2-1	TRBV11-2	TGTGCCAGCAGCTTACTGACAGGCTCCTACAATGAGCAGTTCTTC	CASSLLTGSYNEQFF
TRBD1	13	-	TRBJ1-2	TRBV6-5	TGTGCCAGCAGCCGGACAGGGGGCTATGGCTACACCTTC	CASSRTGGYGYTF
-	13	-	TRBJ1-1	TRBV6-5	TGTGCCAGCAGTTACGACAGAACAAGTGAAGCTTTCTTT	CASSYDRTSEAFF
-	10	few	TRBJ1-2	TRBV30	TGTGCCTGGCTGAGTTGGGGCTACACCTTC	CAWLSWGYTF
-	19	-	TRBJ2-6	TRBV5-6	TGTGCCAGCAGCGAACCCGGAGGACTCACTTTCTCTGGGGCCAACGTCCTGACTTTC	CASSEPGGLTFSGANVLTF
-	16	-	TRBJ1-5	TRBV7-2	TGTGCCAGCACCCACGGAGGGGCCGGGGGCAATCAGCCCCAGCATTTT	CASTHGGAGGNQPQHF
-	13	-	TRBJ2-5	TRBV2	TGTGCCAGCAGAACAGGGTTCGCAGAGACCCAGTACTTC	CASRTGFAETQYF
-	15	many	TRBJ1-5	TRBV4-1	TGCGCCAGCAGCCAAATTGACAGTGCTAATCAGCCCCAGCATTTT	CASSQIDSANQPQHF
TRBD2	14	-	TRBJ2-1	TRBV19	TGTGCCAGTAGTACCGGGACTAGTTCCGGTGAGCAGTTCTTC	CASSTGTSSGEQFF
-	14	-	TRBJ2-7	TRBV14	TGTGCCAGCAGCCAAGATCGAGGGTCCTACGAGCAGTACTTC	CASSQDRGSYEQYF
TRBD1	17	-	TRBJ2-6	TRBV7-9	TGTGCCAGCAGCTTCCGGACAGGCAGGTCTGGGGCCAACGTCCTGACTTTC	CASSFRTGRSGANVLTF
-	12	-	TRBJ2-7	TRBV30	TGTGCCTGGAATGGGGGCTATTACGAGCAGTACTTC	CAWNGGYYEQYF
-	15	-	TRBJ2-7	TRBV27	TGTGCCAGCAGTTTCTCTGTGGGGAGCTCCTACGAGCAGTACTTC	CASSFSVGSSYEQYF
-	13	-	TRBJ2-7	TRBV7-2	TGTGCCAGCACCCCGGGACATTTCTACGAGCAGTACTTC	CASTPGHFYEQYF
TRBD2	13	-	TRBJ2-1	TRBV7-7	TGTGCTAGCTCCGAGCGGGGACTCAATGAGCAGTTCTTC	CASSERGLNEQFF
TRBD2	15	-	TRBJ2-7	TRBV6-1	TGTGCCAGCAGAGTAACAGGGACTAGTTCCTACGAGCAGTACTTC	CASRVTGTSSYEQYF
-	13	-	TRBJ2-7	TRBV6-1	TGTGCCAGCCTACTAGTGGGGACCTACGAGCAGTACTTC	CASLLVGTYEQYF
-	12	-	TRBJ1-1	TRBV9	TGTGCCAGCAGCGCTTACAGTGGAGAAGCTTTCTTT	CASSAYSGEAFF
TRBD1	14	-	TRBJ2-5	TRBV11-1	TGTGCCAGCAGCTCGCCAGGGGGCAGGGAGACCCAGTACTTC	CASSSPGGRETQYF
-	17	-	TRBJ2-4	TRBV5-1	TGCGCCAGCAGGTATTCCAGGGGTAACGTTGCCAAAAACATTCAGTACTTC	CASRYSRGNVAKNIQYF
-	13	once	TRBJ1-5	TRBV23-1	TGCGCCAGCAAGGCAGGGTACTATCAGCCCCAGCATTTT	CASKAGYYQPQHF
-	13	-	TRBJ1-2	TRBV29-1	TGCAGCGTCCAAACGGCGGGGGCGCCCGGCTACACCTTC	CSVQTAGAPGYTF
-	12	-	TRBJ1-2	TRBV2	TGTGCCAGCAGTGACCCAAACTATGGCTACACCTTC	CASSDPNYGYTF
-	14	-	TRBJ1-2	TRBV2	TGTGCCAGCAGTTCCCTCGCGGAGTCGTATGGCTACACCTTC	CASSSLAESYGYTF
-	15	-	TRBJ2-7	TRBV19	TGTGCCAGTAGTATAGGACAGGATAGCTCCTACGAGCAGTACTTC	CASSIGQDSSYEQYF
-	13	-	TRBJ1-5	TRBV6-1	TGTGCCAGCAGCGGGGGGGGCAGGCAGCCCCAGCATTTT	CASSGGGRQPQHF
TRBD2	14	-	TRBJ2-1	TRBV19	TGTGCCAGTAGTACGGGGCTAGCGGGAGTTGAGCAGTTCTTC	CASSTGLAGVEQFF
-	13	-	TRBJ2-7	TRBV30	TGTGCCTGGATGTCGGGGAGCTCCTACGAGCAGTACTTC	CAWMSGSSYEQYF
TRBD1	13	once	TRBJ1-2	TRBV29-1	TGCAGCGTGCCGAGAACAGGGGCCCCTGGCTACACCTTC	CSVPRTGAPGYTF
-	16	-	TRBJ2-1	TRBV10-3	TGTGCCATCAAAGGTAATGCCTGGAGCTCCTACAATGAGCAGTTCTTC	CAIKGNAWSSYNEQFF
TRBD1	17	-	TRBJ2-1	TRBV25-1	TGTGCCAGCAGTGAATATGTCGGGACAGGGGGCGATTATGAGCAGTTCTTC	CASSEYVGTGGDYEQFF
TRBD2	14	once	TRBJ2-1	TRBV6-6	TGTGCCAGCAGGGAAACCGGGACTACGGATGAGCAGTTCTTC	CASRETGTTDEQFF
TRBD1	15	-	TRBJ2-4	TRBV2	TGTGCCAGCAGTGGAGGGGGCCCAGCCAAAAACATTCAGTACTTC	CASSGGGPAKNIQYF
TRBD1	16	-	TRBJ2-4	TRBV6-6	TGTGCCAGCAGTTACCCTCAGGGGGACGCCAAAAACATTCAGTACTTC	CASSYPQGDAKNIQYF
TRBD2	16	-	TRBJ2-5	TRBV30	TGTGCCTGGAGCCCACCGGGACTAGCGGGATTAGAGACCCAGTACTTC	CAWSPPGLAGLETQYF
-	17	-	TRBJ1-5	TRBV19	TGTGCCAGTAGTAGCCCATCTCAGCTAGACGCGAGTCAGCCCCAGCATTTT	CASSSPSQLDASQPQHF
-	12	-	TRBJ1-1	TRBV30	TGTGCCTGGAGTGTACTGAGAGCTGAAGCTTTCTTT	CAWSVLRAEAFF
-	19	-	TRBJ1-1	TRBV15	TGTGCCACCAGCAGAGAAAACCAGGGCGTGGGGTCTGGGAAGGCTGAAGCTTTCTTT	CATSRENQGVGSGKAEAFF
TRBD1	14	-	TRBJ1-4	TRBV5-1	TGCGCCAGCAGCTCGGGACAGGCTCCGCCAAAACTGTTTTTT	CASSSGQAPPKLFF
TRBD1	14	-	TRBJ2-1	TRBV9	TGTGCCAGCAGCGTGGGACAGGGGTACAATGAGCAGTTCTTC	CASSVGQGYNEQFF